There are many counts of the clone carrying this T cell receptor (beta chain). The antigen remains unidentified. The entry originates in a study of T cells in Graves' hyperthyroidism and ophthalmopathy. Study conclusions and caveats: Blood also held most thyroid clonotypes expanded beyond 0.001. From stable hyperthyroidism, ophthalmopathy was separated by a 13 V-J model.

The study excluded patients with uncontrolled infection, other autoimmune disease, pregnancy or lactation. Each diagnosis drew on symptoms, thyroxine, TRAb, thyroid ultrasound and orbital computed tomography findings. Researchers amplified the TCR beta CDR3 regions from RNA transcripts. TCR CDR3 regions were first amplified by RT-PCR with HTBI primers. TCRdb passed the multiplex PCR reads through MiXCR, listing each CDR3 protein once. The sample shows roughly 250,000 distinct CDR3 sequences, 15% to 20% of them seen only once. This TCR was recovered from a woman aged 18-29 years with Graves' ophthalmopathy. Sequenced sample: blood.

CDR3 in amino acids: CSARDFASGGPTDTQYF. CDR3 DNA: TGCAGTGCTAGAGATTTTGCTAGCGGGGGGCCCACAGATACGCAGTATTTT. The chain links TRBV20-1 to TRBJ2-3, with TRBD2 identical over 11 bases. Germline CDR1 reads DFQATT; CDR2 reads SNEGSKA (reference sequence). The V and J ends lost 0 bases and 2 bases, in that order; junction bases with no gene match: 7. The CDR3 loop spans 17 amino acids.